The sequence of this TCR beta chain was determined in a study of blood T cell repertoires in COVID-19. Using immunoSEQ multiplex PCR, the repertoire was profiled, and TCRdb retains in-frame clones only, with some absent. The table records about 400,000 clones, 88% of them present only once. This CDR3 is built from 13 residues. Deletions cut 6 bases from V and 5 bases from J, with 13 bases between. The specimen sequenced was PBMCs or T cells enriched from blood (not recorded which). The clonotype originates from a woman in her 40s with acute COVID-19. This sequence joins TRBV12-3 or TRBV12-4 and TRBJ2-5; a possible D gene is TRBD2 (6 bases). The CDR3 bases are TGTGCCAGCAGCCCCGGAGGGTTGGAGACCCAGTACTTC. Amino acid sequence: CASSPGGLETQYF.